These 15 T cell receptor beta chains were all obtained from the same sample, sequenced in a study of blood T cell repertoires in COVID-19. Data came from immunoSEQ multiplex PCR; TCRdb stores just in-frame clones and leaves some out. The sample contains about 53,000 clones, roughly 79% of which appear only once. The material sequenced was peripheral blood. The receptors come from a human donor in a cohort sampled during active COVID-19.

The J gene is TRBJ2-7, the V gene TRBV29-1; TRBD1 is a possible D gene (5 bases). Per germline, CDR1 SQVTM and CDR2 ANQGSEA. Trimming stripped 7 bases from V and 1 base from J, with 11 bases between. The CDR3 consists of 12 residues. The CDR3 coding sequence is TGCAGCGCTGAGCAGGGTTCCTACGAGCAGTACTTC. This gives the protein CSAEQGSYEQYF.

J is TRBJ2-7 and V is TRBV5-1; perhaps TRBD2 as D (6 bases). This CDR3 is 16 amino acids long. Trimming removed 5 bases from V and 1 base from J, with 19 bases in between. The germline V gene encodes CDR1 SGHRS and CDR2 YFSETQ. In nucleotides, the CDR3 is TGCGCCAGCAGGGAACTTGGGACTTCGCAATCCTACGAGCAGTACTTC. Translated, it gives CASRELGTSQSYEQYF. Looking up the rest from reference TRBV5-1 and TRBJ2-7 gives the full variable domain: KAGVTQTPRYLIKTRGQQVTLSCSPISGHRSVSWYQQTPGQGLQFLFEYFSETQRNKGNFPGRFSGRQFSNSRSEMNVSTLELGDSALYLCASRELGTSQSYEQYFGPGTRLTVT.

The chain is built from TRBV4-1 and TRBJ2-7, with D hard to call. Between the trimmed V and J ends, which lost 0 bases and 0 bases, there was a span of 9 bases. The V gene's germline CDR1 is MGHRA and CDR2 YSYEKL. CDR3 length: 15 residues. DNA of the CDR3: TGCGCCAGCAGCCAAGATTTAGTCTCCTCCTACGAGCAGTACTTC. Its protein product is CASSQDLVSSYEQYF.

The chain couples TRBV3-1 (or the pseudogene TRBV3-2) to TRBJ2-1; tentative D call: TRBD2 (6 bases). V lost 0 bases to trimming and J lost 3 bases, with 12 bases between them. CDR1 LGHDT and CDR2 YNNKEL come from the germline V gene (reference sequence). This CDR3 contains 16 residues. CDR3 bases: TGTGCCAGCAGCCAAGAATCGGGAGAGAACTACAATGAGCAGTTCTTC. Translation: CASSQESGENYNEQFF.

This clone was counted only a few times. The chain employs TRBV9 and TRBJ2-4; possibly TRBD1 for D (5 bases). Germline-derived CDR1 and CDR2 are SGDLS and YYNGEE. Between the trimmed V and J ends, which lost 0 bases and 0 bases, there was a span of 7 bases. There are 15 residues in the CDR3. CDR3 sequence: CASSVEGLAKNIQYF. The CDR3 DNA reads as TGTGCCAGCAGCGTAGAGGGGTTAGCCAAAAACATTCAGTACTTC.

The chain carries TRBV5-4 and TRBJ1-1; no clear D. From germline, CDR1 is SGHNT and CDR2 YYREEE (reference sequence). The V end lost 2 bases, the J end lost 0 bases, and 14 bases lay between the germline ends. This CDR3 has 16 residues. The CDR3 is CASSFRTIKVNTEAFF. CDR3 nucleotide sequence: TGTGCCAGCAGCTTCAGAACAATCAAAGTGAACACTGAAGCTTTCTTT.

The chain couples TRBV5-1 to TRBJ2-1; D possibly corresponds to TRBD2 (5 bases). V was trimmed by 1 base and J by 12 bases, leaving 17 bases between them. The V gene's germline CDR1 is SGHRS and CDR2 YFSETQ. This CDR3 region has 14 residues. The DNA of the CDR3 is TGCGCCAGCAGCTTGTCGGGGAGCGCGTCGGGGCAGTTCTTC. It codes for CASSLSGSASGQFF.

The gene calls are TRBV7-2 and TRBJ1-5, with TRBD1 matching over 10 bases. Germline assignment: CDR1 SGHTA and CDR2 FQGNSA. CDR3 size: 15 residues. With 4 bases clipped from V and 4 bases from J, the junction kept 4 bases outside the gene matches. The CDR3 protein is CASSSRTGGNQPQHF. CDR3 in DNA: TGTGCCAGCAGCTCCCGGACAGGGGGTAATCAGCCCCAGCATTTT.

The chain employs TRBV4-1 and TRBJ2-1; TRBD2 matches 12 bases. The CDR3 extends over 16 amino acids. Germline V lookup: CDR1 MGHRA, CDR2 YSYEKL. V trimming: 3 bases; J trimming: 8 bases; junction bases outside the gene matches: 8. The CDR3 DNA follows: TGCGCCAGCAGCCATCCCAGACTAGCGGGAGTCGATGAGCAGTTCTTC. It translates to CASSHPRLAGVDEQFF.

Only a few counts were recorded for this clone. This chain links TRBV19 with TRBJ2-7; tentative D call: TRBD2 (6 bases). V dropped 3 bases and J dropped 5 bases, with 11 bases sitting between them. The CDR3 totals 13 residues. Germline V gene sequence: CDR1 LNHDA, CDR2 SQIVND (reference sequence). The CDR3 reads CASSIQGGDEQYF. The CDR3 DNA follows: TGTGCCAGTAGTATCCAGGGAGGTGACGAGCAGTACTTC.

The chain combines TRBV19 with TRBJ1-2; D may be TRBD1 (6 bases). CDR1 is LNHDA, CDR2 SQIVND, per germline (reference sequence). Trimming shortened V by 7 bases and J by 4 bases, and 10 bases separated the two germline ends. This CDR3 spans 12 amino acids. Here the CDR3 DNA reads TGTGCCAGTACAGGGGTGGCCTATGGCTACACCTTC. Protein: CASTGVAYGYTF.

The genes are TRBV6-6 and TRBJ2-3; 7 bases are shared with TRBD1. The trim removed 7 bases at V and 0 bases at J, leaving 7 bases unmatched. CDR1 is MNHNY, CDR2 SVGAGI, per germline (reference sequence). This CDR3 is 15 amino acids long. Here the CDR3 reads CASTGTATSTDTQYF. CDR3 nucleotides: TGTGCCAGCACTGGGACAGCAACTAGCACAGATACGCAGTATTTT.

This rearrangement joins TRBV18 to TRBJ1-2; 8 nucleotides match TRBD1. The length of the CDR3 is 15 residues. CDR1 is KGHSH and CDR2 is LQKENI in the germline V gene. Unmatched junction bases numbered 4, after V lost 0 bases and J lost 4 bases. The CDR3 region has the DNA TGTGCCAGCTCACCACCGACAGGGGCCATCTATGGCTACACCTTC. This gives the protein CASSPPTGAIYGYTF.

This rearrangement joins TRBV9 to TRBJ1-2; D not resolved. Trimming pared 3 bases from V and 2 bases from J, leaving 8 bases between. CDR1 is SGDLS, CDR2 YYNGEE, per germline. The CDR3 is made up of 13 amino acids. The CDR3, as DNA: TGTGCCAGCAGCGCTCAGAGGAACTATGGCTACACCTTC. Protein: CASSAQRNYGYTF.

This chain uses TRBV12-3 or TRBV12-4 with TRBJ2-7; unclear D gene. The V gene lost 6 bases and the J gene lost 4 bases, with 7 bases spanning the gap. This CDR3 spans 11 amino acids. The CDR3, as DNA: TGTGCCAGCAGCTCGGGTTACGAGCAGTACTTC. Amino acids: CASSSGYEQYF.